The 20 T cell receptor beta chains reported below all come from one sample, sequenced in a study of T cell changes during pregnancy in multiple sclerosis. This table comes from immunoSEQ multiplex PCR, and its TCRdb copy is limited to in-frame clones, with some not included. Of around 120,000 clones listed, just over 90% are singletons. The source material was peripheral blood, sampled after pregnancy. These receptors were collected from a female donor with multiple sclerosis, enrolled in a pregnancy study.

The chain has TRBV2 and TRBJ2-1; TRBD1 agrees at 7 bases. The CDR3 is 15 residues long. Per germline, CDR1 SNHLY and CDR2 FYNNEI. V shed 0 bases and J 4 bases; nucleotides not matched to a gene: 3. The CDR3 is CASSEATGPYNEQFF. CDR3 bases: TGTGCCAGCAGTGAAGCGACAGGGCCTTACAATGAGCAGTTCTTC.

This clone appeared a few times. V gene TRBV2 combines with J gene TRBJ2-7; D unclear. The V end lost 5 bases, the J end lost 0 bases, and 2 bases lay between the germline ends. The CDR3 is 11 amino acids. Germline V gene sequence: CDR1 SNHLY, CDR2 FYNNEI. CDR3: CASSYSYEQYF. CDR3 DNA sequence: TGTGCCAGCAGTTACTCCTACGAGCAGTACTTC.

The gene calls are TRBV2 and TRBJ1-1, with a possible D match to TRBD1 (6 bases). The CDR3 length is 12 residues. V shed 8 bases and J shed 4 bases, with 11 bases lying between them. Germline CDR1 and CDR2: SNHLY and FYNNEI. DNA for the CDR3: TGTGCCAGCGGGGGCAGGTCCACTGAAGCTTTCTTT. Its protein product is CASGGRSTEAFF.

About this clone itself: Sequence at one end of the junction differs from germline and may be a read error. The chain has TRBV28 and TRBJ1-2, with TRBD1 as a possible D gene (5 bases). Per germline, CDR1 MDHEN and CDR2 SYDVKM. The CDR3 totals 12 residues. DNA of the CDR3: TGTGCCAGCAGTTCGCCGGGCGGAGGGGACTCCTTC. Amino acids: CASSSPGGGDSF.

The V and J genes are TRBV5-5 and TRBJ2-5; 7 bases fit TRBD2. Germline V gene data show CDR1 as SGHKS and CDR2 as YYEKEE (reference sequence). CDR3 length equals 16 residues. Losses at the gene ends were 0 bases for V and 2 bases for J; bases not matched to a gene: 7. Here the CDR3 DNA reads TGTGCCAGCAGCTTGGCCGTTGGGGGGGGTCAAGAGACCCAGTACTTC. Residues: CASSLAVGGGQETQYF.

This clone showed up just a few times. This rearrangement joins TRBV6-5 to TRBJ2-7; TRBD2 is a possible D gene (5 bases). Trimming removed 5 bases at V and 2 bases at J, with 13 bases between. The CDR3 consists of 14 residues. Germline CDR1 and CDR2: MNHEY and SVGAGI. CDR3 nucleotide sequence: TGTGCCAGCAGTCACCGAGGGCACACCTACGAGCAGTACTTC. This sequence encodes CASSHRGHTYEQYF.

V is TRBV6-1 and J is TRBJ1-1, with D unresolved. The CDR3 is made up of 14 amino acids. Per the germline V gene, CDR1 is MNHNS and CDR2 is SASEGT. V lost 4 bases and J 1 base, leaving 10 bases between the germline ends. CDR3 protein: CASSVRRTNTEAFF. In DNA form, the CDR3 reads TGTGCCAGCAGTGTTAGGAGAACGAACACTGAAGCTTTCTTT.

V usage is TRBV19 and J usage is TRBJ1-1; TRBD1 might be the D (6 bases). CDR3 length: 19 residues. The germline gives CDR1 LNHDA, CDR2 SQIVND (reference sequence). With 0 bases removed from V and 5 bases from J, the gap between germline ends came to 25 bases. DNA for the CDR3: TGTGCCAGTAGTATAGAGGGGGCCGCAGATCGGGGAAGAATGACTGAAGCTTTCTTT. It encodes CASSIEGAADRGRMTEAFF.

This clone occurred once. The chain couples TRBV7-8 to TRBJ2-7, with TRBD2 identical over 10 bases. The CDR3 covers 17 residues. Trimming removed 1 base from V and 2 bases from J; junction bases left unmatched: 8. Germline V gives CDR1 SGHVS, CDR2 FQNEAQ. The CDR3 loop reads CASSLGFSGGVPYEQYF. The DNA for the CDR3 is TGTGCCAGCAGCTTAGGTTTCAGCGGGGGGGTCCCCTACGAGCAGTACTTC.

This clone was picked up a small number of times. This chain joins TRBV27 and TRBJ2-2, with D perhaps matching TRBD1 (6 bases). There are 14 residues in the CDR3. V was shortened by 5 bases and J by 6 bases, with 13 bases between the two germline ends. CDR1 and CDR2 from the germline V gene are MNHEY and SMNVEV (reference sequence). DNA for the CDR3: TGTGCCAGCAGTATAACACAGGGCTCCGGGGAGCTGTTTTTT. Its protein is CASSITQGSGELFF.

The chain employs TRBV9 and TRBJ2-7; D is possibly TRBD2 (6 bases). Trimming shortened V by 0 bases and J by 6 bases, and 25 bases separated the two germline ends. Germline CDR1 and CDR2: SGDLS and YYNGEE. The CDR3 contains 18 residues. Written as DNA, the CDR3 is TGTGCCAGCAGCGTAGTAGCGGCCGCCCCCGGGACCCCCGGCGAGCAGTACTTC. Its translation: CASSVVAAAPGTPGEQYF.

This chain links TRBV5-6 with TRBJ2-3; 9 bases fit TRBD2. V lost 0 bases, J lost 0 bases, and 5 bases stayed unmatched. CDR3 length: 17 amino acids. Germline V gene sequence: CDR1 SGHDT, CDR2 YYEEEE. CDR3 DNA: TGTGCCAGCAGCTTGGAATTAGCGGGGGCCAGCACAGATACGCAGTATTTT. This encodes CASSLELAGASTDTQYF. Full variable domain (rest looked up from reference TRBV5-6 and TRBJ2-3): DAGVTQSPTHLIKTRGQQVTLRCSPKSGHDTVSWYQQALGQGPQFIFQYYEEEERQRGNFPDRFSGHQFPNYSSELNVNALLLGDSALYLCASSLELAGASTDTQYFGPGTRLTVL.

V and J are TRBV6-1 and TRBJ1-2; TRBD1 aligns across 7 bases. CDR1 and CDR2 (germline): MNHNS, SASEGT. CDR3 size: 17 residues. The J segment lost 1 base and the V segment lost 3 bases, leaving 11 bases of the junction unmatched. CDR3 coding DNA: TGTGCCAGCAGTGAGTCCGGGCCAGGGGGAGGTAACTATGGCTACACCTTC. Protein: CASSESGPGGGNYGYTF.

This clone was seen once. The CDR3 nucleotides read TGTGCCAGCTCACGGTCAGGGGGTTCTGAAAAACTGTTTTTT. Translated, it gives CASSRSGGSEKLFF. The chain uses TRBV18 and TRBJ1-4, with TRBD1 matching 7 bases. The junction had 6 bases not matched to a gene; V was cut back by 4 bases and J by 7 bases. From germline, CDR1 is KGHSH and CDR2 LQKENI. The CDR3 sequence is 14 residues long.

The chain has TRBV11-1 and TRBJ1-6; D is uncertain. This CDR3 region has 17 residues. Per germline, CDR1 SGHAT and CDR2 FQDESV (reference sequence). Deletions cut 2 bases from V and 0 bases from J, with 11 bases between. The CDR3 nucleotides are TGTGCCAGCAGCTTAACGAGGAGGAGCTCCTATAATTCACCCCTCCACTTT. Its protein product is CASSLTRRSSYNSPLHF. Full variable domain (missing parts from reference TRBV11-1 and TRBJ1-6): EAEVAQSPRYKITEKSQAVAFWCDPISGHATLYWYRQILGQGPELLVQFQDESVVDDSQLPKDRFSAERLKGVDSTLKIQPAELGDSAMYLCASSLTRRSSYNSPLHFGNGTRLTVT.

The V gene is TRBV5-1, the J gene TRBJ1-1; D unresolved. V gave up 1 base and J gave up 8 bases, with 6 bases separating them. The CDR3 contains 11 residues. Germline assignment: CDR1 SGHRS and CDR2 YFSETQ. CDR3 coding DNA: TGCGCCAGCAGCTTGCGAGAAGAAGCTTTCTTT. This translates into CASSLREEAFF.

CDR3 loop: CASSVKVGRADEKLFF. The DNA for the CDR3 is TGTGCCAGCAGCGTAAAAGTGGGCAGGGCTGATGAAAAACTGTTTTTT. This chain connects TRBV9 to TRBJ1-4, with TRBD1 as a possible D gene (5 bases). Per the germline V gene, CDR1 is SGDLS and CDR2 is YYNGEE. The CDR3 consists of 16 residues. Trimming removed 1 base from V and 6 bases from J, with 16 bases in between.

This sequence joins TRBV27 and TRBJ2-7; TRBD2 matches at 10 bases. CDR3 length: 12 residues. Germline CDR1 MNHEY, CDR2 SMNVEV (reference sequence). V lost 7 bases and J lost 3; bases outside the gene matches: 0. The CDR3 bases are TGTGCCAGCAAGCGGGGGGGCTACGAGCAGTACTTC. This codes for CASKRGGYEQYF.

The rearrangement links TRBV6-1 to TRBJ1-2; possibly TRBD1 for D (5 bases). The CDR3 is 15 amino acids. V was shortened by 2 bases and J by 1 base, with 11 bases between the two germline ends. Germline V gene sequence: CDR1 MNHNS, CDR2 SASEGT. In DNA, the CDR3 is TGTGCCAGCAGTGAATGGGGCATATTTAACTATGGCTACACCTTC. It specifies CASSEWGIFNYGYTF.

This clone was observed once. The chain joins TRBV14 to TRBJ1-1; D gene uncertain. There are 15 residues in the CDR3. Per germline, CDR1 SGHDN and CDR2 FVKESK. V lost 0 bases and J lost 5, with 13 bases in between. This chain's CDR3 is CASSQEYFPSTEAFF. CDR3 nucleotides: TGTGCCAGCAGCCAAGAATATTTCCCTTCGACTGAAGCTTTCTTT.